This T cell receptor beta chain was documented in a study of CXCR3-negative and CXCR3-positive naive CD8 T cells. Carrying UMI labels, the TRB cDNA libraries were prepared through 5' RACE. TCRdb reworked the 5' RACE reads into one entry per CDR3 protein, no DNA. The sample yields some 10,000 distinct CDR3 sequences, of which the top ten take up under 1.3%. This CDR3 spans 16 amino acids. CDR1 and CDR2 from the germline V gene are DFQATT and SNEGSKA (reference sequence). The receptor was derived from a human donor in good health. Some clones in this sample may be carry-over from other donors' samples. Sequenced input: naive CXCR3- CD8+ T cells from blood. Noted subset: CD45RO-CCR7+CD27+CD95- naive CD8+ T cells lacking CXCR3 (TNR3-). The J gene is TRBJ2-1, the V gene TRBV20-1. CDR3 residues: CSARPIITGFSNEQFF.